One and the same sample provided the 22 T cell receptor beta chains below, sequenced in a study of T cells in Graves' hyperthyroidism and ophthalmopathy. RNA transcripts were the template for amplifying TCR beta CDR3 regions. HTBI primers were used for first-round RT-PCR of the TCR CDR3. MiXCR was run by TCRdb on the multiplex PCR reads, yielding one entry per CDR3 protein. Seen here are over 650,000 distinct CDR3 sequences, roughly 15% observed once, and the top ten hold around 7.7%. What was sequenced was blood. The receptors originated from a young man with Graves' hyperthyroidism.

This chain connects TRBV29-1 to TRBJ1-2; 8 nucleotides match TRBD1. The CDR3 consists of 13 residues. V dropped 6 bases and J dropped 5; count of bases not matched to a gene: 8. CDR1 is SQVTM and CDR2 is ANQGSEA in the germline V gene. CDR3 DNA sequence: TGCAGCGTCGCTCCGACAGGGGATTATGGCTACACCTTC. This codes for CSVAPTGDYGYTF.

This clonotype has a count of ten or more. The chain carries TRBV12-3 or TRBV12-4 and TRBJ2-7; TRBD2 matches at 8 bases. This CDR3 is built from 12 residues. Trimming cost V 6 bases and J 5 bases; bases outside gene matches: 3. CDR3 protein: CASSAGGDEQYF. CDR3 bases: TGTGCCAGCAGCGCGGGAGGAGACGAGCAGTACTTC.

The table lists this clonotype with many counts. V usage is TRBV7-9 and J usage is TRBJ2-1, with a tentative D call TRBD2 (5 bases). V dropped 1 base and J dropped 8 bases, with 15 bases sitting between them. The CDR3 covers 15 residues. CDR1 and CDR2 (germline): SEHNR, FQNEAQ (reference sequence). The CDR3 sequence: CASSLVGPARDEQFF. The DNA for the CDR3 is TGTGCCAGCAGCTTAGTCGGGCCAGCGAGGGATGAGCAGTTCTTC. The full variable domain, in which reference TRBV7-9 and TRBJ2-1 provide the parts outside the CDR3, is DTGVSQNPRHKITKRGQNVTFRCDPISEHNRLYWYRQTLGQGPEFLTYFQNEAQLEKSRLLSDRFSAERPKGSFSTLEIQRTEQGDSAMYLCASSLVGPARDEQFFGPGTRLTVL.

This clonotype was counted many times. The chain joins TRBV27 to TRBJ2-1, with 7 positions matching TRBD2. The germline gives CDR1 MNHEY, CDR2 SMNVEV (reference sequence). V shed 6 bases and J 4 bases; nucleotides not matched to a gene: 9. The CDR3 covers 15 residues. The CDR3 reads CASRLGGGRYNEQFF. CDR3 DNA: TGTGCCAGCAGATTGGGGGGAGGGAGGTACAATGAGCAGTTCTTC.

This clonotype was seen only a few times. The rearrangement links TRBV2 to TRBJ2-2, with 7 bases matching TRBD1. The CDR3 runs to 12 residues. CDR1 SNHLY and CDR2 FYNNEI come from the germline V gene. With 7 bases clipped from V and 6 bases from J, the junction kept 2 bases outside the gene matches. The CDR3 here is CASNTGAGELFF. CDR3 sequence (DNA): TGTGCCAGCAATACAGGGGCCGGGGAGCTGTTTTTT.

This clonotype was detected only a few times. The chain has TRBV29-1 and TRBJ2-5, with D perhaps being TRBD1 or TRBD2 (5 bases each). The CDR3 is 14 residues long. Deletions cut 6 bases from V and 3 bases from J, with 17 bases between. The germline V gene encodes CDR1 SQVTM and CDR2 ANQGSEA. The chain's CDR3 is CSVEPRDLKETQYF. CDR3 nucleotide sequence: TGCAGCGTAGAACCCCGGGACCTAAAAGAGACCCAGTACTTC.

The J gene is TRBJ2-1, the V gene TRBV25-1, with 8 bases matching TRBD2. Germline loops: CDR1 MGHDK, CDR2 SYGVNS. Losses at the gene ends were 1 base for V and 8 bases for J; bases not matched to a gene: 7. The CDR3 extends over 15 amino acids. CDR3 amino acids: CASSEFGRAGDEQFF. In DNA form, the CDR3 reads TGTGCCAGCAGTGAATTCGGGAGGGCCGGCGATGAGCAGTTCTTC.

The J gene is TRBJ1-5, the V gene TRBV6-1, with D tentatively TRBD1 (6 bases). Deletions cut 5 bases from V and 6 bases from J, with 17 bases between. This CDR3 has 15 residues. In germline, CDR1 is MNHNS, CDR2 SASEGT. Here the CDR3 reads CASSWDTLQGQPQHF. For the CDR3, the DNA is TGTGCCAGCAGTTGGGACACGCTTCAAGGTCAGCCCCAGCATTTT.

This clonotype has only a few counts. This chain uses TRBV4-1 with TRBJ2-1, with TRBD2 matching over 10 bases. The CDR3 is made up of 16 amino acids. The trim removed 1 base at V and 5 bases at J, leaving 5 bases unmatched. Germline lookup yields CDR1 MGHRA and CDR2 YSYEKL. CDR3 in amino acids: CASSQVRLAGDNEQFF. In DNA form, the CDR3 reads TGCGCCAGCAGCCAAGTAAGACTAGCGGGCGACAATGAGCAGTTCTTC.

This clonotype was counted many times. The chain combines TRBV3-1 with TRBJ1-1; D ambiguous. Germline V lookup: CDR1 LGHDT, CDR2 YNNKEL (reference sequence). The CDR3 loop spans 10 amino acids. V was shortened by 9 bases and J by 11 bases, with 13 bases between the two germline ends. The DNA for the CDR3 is TGTGCCAGGGACCTCCAAGGGGCTTTCTTT. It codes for CARDLQGAFF.

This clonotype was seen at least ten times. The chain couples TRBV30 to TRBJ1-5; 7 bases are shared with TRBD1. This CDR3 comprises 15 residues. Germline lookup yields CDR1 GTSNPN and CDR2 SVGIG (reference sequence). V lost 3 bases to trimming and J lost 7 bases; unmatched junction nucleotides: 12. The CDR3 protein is CAWSRRTGPIQPQHF. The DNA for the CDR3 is TGTGCCTGGAGCCGACGGACAGGCCCCATCCAGCCCCAGCATTTT.

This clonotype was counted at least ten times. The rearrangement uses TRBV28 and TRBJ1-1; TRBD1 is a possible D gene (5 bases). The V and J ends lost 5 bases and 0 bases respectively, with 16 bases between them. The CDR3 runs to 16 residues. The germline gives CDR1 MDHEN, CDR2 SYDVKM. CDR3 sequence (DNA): TGTGCCAGCAGTATACATGACAGTTCCATGAACACTGAAGCTTTCTTT. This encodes CASSIHDSSMNTEAFF.

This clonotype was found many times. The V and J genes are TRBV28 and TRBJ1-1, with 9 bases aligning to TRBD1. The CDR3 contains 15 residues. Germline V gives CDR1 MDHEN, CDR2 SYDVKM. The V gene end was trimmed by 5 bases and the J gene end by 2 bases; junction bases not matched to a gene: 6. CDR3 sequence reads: CASSPTGGYNTEAFF. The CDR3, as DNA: TGTGCCAGCAGTCCGACAGGGGGGTATAACACTGAAGCTTTCTTT. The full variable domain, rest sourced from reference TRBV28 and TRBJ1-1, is DVKVTQSSRYLVKRTGEKVFLECVQDMDHENMFWYRQDPGLGLRLIYFSYDVKMKEKGDIPEGYSVSREKKERFSLILESASTNQTSMYLCASSPTGGYNTEAFFGQGTRLTVV.

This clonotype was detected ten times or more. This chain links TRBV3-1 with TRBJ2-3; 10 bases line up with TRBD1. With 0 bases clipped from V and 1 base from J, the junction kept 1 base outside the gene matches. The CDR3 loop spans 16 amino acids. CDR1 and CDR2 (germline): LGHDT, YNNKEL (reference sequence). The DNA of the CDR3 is TGTGCCAGCAGCCAAGAAGACAGGGGGCGCACAGATACGCAGTATTTT. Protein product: CASSQEDRGRTDTQYF.

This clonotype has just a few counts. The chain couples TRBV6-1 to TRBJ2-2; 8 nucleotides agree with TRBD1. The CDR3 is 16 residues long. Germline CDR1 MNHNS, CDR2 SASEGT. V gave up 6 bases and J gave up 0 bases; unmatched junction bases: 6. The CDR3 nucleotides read TGTGCCAGCAGACAGGGGGACCGAGCGAACACCGGGGAGCTGTTTTTT. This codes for CASRQGDRANTGELFF.

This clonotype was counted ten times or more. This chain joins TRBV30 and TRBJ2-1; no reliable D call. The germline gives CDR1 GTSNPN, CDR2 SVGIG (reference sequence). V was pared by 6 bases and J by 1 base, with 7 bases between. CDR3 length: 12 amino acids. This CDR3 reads CACAHSYNEQFF. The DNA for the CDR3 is TGTGCCTGCGCCCATTCCTACAATGAGCAGTTCTTC.

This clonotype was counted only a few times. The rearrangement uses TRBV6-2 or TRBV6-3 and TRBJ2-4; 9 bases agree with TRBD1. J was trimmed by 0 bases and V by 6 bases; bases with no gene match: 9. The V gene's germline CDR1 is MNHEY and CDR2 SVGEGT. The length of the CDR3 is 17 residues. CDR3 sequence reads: CASSTGTGTVAKNIQYF. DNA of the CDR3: TGTGCCAGCAGCACCGGGACAGGGACGGTAGCCAAAAACATTCAGTACTTC.

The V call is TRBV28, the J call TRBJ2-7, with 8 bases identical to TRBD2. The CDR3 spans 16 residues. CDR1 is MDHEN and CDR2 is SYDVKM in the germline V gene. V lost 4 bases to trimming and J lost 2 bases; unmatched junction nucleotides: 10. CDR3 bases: TGTGCCAGCAGTTACTTGACCGGGACTAGACCCTACGAGCAGTACTTC. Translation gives CASSYLTGTRPYEQYF.

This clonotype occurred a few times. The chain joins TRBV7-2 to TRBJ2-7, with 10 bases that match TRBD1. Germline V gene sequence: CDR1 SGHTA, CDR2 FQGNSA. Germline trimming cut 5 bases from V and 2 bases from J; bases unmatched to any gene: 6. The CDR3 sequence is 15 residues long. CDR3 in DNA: TGTGCCAGCAGCCTTAGACAGGGGGCGACCTACGAGCAGTACTTC. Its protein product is CASSLRQGATYEQYF.

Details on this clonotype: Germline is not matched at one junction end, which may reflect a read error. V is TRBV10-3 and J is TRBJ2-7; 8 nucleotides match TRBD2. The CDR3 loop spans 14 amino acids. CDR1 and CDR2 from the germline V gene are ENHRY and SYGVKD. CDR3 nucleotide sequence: TGTGCCATCCGTGAGCGGGGGAACCGCTACGAGCAGTACTTC. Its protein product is CAIRERGNRYEQYF.

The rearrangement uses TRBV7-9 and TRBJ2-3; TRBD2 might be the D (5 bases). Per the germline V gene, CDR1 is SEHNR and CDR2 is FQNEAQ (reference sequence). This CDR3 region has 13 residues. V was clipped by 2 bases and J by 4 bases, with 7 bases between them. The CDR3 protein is CASSLIGADTQYF. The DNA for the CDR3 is TGTGCCAGCAGCTTAATCGGGGCAGATACGCAGTATTTT.

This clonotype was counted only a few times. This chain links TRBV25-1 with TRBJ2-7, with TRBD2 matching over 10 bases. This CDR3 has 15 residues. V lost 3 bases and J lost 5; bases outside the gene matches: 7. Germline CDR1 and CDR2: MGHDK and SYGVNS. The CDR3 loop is CASSDILAGLDEQYF. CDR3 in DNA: TGTGCCAGCAGTGACATACTAGCGGGACTCGACGAGCAGTACTTC.